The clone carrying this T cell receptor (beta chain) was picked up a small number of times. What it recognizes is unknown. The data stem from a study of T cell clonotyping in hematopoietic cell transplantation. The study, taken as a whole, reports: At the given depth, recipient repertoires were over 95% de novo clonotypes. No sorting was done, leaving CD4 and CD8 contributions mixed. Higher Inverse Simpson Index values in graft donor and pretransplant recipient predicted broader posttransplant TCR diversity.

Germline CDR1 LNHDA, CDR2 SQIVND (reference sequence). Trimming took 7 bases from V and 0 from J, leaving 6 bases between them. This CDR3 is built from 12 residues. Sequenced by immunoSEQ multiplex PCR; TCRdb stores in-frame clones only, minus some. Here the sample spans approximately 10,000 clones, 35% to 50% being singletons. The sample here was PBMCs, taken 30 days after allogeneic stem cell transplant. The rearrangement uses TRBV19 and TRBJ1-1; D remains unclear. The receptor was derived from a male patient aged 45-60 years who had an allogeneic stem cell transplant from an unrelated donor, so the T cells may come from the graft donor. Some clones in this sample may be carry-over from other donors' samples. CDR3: CASKLMNTEAFF. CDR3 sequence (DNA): TGTGCCAGTAAACTAATGAACACTGAAGCTTTCTTT.